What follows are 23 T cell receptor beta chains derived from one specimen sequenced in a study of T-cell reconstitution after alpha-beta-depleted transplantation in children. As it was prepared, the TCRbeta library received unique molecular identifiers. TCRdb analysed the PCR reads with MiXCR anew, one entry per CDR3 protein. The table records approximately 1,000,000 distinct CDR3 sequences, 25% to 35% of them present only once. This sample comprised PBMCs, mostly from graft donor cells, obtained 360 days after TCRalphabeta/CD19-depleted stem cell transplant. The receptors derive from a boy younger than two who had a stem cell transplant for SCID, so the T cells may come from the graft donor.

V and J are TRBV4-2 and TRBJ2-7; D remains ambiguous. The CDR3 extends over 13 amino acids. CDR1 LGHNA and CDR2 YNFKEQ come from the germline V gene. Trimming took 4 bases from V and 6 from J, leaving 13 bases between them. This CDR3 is CASSPSGRSEQYF. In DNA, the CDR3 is TGTGCCAGCAGCCCCTCGGGTAGGAGCGAGCAGTACTTC.

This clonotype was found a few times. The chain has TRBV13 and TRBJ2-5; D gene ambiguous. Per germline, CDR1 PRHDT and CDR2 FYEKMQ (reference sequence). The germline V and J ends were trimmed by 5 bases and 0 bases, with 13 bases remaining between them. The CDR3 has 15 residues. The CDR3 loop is CASSPIPLDQETQYF. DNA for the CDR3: TGTGCCAGCAGCCCCATTCCACTGGACCAAGAGACCCAGTACTTC.

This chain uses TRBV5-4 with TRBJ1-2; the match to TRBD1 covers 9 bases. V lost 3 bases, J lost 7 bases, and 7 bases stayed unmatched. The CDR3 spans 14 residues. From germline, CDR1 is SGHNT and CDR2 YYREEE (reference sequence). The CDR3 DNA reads TGTGCCAGCAGCTCGGACAGGGGTAATTCTGGCTACACCTTC. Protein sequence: CASSSDRGNSGYTF.

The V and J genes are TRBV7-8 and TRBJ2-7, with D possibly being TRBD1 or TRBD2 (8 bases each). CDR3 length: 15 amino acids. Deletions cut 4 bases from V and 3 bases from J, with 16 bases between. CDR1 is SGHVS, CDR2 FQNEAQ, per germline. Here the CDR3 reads CASSSYSGTGYEQYF. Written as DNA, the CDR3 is TGTGCCAGCAGCTCCTATAGCGGGACAGGCTACGAGCAGTACTTC.

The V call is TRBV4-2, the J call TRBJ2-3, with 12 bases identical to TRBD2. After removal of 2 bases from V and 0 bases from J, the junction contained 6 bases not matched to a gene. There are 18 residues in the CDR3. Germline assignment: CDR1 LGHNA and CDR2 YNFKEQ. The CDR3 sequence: CASSQIPGTSGSTDTQYF. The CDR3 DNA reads TGTGCCAGCAGCCAAATTCCCGGGACTAGCGGGAGCACAGATACGCAGTATTTT.

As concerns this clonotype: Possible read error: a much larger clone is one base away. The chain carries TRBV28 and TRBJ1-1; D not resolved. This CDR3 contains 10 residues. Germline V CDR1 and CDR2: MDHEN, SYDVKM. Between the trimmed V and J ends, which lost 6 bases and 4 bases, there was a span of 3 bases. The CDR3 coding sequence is TGTGCCAGCAGCACCACTGAAGCTTTCTTT. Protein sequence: CASSTTEAFF.

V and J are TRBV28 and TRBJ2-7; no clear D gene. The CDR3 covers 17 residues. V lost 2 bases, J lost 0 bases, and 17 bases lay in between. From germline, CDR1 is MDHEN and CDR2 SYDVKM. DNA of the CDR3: TGTGCCAGCAGTTTAGGAAGATCTGGGCTTATCTCCTACGAGCAGTACTTC. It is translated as CASSLGRSGLISYEQYF.

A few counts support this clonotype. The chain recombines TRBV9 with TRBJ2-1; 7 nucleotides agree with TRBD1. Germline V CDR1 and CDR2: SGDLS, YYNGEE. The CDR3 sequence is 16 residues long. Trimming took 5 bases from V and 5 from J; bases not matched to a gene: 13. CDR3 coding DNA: TGTGCCAGCAGTAAAGTAACCGGGACAGTGAACAATGAGCAGTTCTTC. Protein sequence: CASSKVTGTVNNEQFF.

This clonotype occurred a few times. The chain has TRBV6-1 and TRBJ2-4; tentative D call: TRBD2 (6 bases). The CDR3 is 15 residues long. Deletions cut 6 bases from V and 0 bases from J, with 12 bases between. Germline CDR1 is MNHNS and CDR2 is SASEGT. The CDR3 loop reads CASREGLLAKNIQYF. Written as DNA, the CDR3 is TGTGCCAGCAGGGAGGGACTGCTAGCCAAAAACATTCAGTACTTC.

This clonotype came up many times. CDR3 nucleotide sequence: TGCGCCAGCAGGGAATCTGGGGCCAACGTCCTGACTTTC. Translation: CASRESGANVLTF. V gene TRBV4-3 combines with J gene TRBJ2-6, with no clear D. The CDR3 is 13 amino acids. V lost 6 bases and J 1 base, leaving 4 bases between the germline ends. The germline gives CDR1 LGHNA, CDR2 YSLEER.

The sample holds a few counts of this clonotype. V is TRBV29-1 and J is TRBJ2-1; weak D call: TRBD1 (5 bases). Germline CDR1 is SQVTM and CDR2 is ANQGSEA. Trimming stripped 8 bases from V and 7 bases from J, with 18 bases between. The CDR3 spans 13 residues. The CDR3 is CSTPGQGWNEQFF. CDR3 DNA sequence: TGCAGCACCCCTGGGCAGGGCTGGAATGAGCAGTTCTTC.

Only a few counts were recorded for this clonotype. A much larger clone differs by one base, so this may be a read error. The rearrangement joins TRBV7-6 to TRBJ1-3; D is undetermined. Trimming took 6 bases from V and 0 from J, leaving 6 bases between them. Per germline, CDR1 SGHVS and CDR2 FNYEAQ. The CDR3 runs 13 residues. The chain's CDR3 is CASRLSSGNTIYF. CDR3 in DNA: TGTGCCAGCAGGTTGAGCTCTGGAAACACCATATATTTT.

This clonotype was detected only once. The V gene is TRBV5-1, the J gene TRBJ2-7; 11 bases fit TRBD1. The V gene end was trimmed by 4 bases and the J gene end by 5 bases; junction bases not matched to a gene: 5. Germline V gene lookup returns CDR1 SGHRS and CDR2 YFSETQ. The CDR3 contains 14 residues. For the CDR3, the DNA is TGCGCCAGCAGCCGGACAGGGGGCGGCGACGAGCAGTACTTC. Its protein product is CASSRTGGGDEQYF. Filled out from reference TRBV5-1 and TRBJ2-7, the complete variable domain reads KAGVTQTPRYLIKTRGQQVTLSCSPISGHRSVSWYQQTPGQGLQFLFEYFSETQRNKGNFPGRFSGRQFSNSRSEMNVSTLELGDSALYLCASSRTGGGDEQYFGPGTRLTVT.

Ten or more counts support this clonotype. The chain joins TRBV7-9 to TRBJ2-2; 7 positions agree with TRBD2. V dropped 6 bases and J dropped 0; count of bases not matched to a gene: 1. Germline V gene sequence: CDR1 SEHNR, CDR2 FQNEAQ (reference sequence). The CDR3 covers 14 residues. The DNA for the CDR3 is TGTGCCAGCAGTGGGACTACGAACACCGGGGAGCTGTTTTTT. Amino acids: CASSGTTNTGELFF.

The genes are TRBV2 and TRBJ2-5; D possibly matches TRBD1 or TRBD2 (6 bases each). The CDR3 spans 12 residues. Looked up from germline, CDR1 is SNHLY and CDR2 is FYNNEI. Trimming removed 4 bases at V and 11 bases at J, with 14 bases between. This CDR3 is CASSGGGGRQYF. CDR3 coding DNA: TGTGCCAGCAGTGGAGGAGGGGGTAGGCAGTACTTC.

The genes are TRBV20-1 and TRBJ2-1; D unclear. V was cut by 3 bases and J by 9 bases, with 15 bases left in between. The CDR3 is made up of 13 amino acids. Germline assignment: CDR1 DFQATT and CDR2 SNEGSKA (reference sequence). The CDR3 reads CSASGLVHGEQFF. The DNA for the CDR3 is TGCAGTGCTAGTGGCCTAGTCCACGGTGAGCAGTTCTTC.

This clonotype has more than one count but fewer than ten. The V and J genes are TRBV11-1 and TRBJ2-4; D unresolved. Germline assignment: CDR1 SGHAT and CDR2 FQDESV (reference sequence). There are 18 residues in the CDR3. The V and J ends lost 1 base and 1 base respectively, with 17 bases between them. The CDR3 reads CASSLGVGSAVAKNIQYF. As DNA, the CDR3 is TGTGCCAGCAGCTTAGGTGTAGGGTCGGCCGTGGCCAAAAACATTCAGTACTTC.

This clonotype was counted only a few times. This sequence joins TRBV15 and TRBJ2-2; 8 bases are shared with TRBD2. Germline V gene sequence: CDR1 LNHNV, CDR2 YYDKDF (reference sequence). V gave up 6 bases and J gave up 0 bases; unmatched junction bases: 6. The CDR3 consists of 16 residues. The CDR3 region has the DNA TGTGCCACCAGGGGTTTAGCGGGGCCGAACACCGGGGAGCTGTTTTTT. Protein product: CATRGLAGPNTGELFF.

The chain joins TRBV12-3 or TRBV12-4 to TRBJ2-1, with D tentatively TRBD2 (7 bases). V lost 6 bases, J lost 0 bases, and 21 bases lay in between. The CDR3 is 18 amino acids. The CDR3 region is CASSPRGARGSSYNEQFF. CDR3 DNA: TGTGCCAGCAGCCCCCGGGGGGCGCGGGGGAGCTCCTACAATGAGCAGTTCTTC.

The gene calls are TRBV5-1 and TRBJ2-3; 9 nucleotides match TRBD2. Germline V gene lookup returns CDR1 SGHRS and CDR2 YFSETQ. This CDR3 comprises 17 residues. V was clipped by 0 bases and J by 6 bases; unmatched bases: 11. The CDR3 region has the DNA TGCGCCAGCAGCTTGGACTTGCTAGCGGGGCTATGGGATACGCAGTATTTT. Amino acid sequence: CASSLDLLAGLWDTQYF.

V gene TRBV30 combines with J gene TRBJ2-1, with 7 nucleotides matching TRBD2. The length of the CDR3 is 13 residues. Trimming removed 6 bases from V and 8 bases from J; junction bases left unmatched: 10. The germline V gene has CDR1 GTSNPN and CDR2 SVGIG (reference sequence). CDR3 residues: CACPGTMGDEQFF. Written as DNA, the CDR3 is TGTGCCTGCCCCGGGACTATGGGCGATGAGCAGTTCTTC.

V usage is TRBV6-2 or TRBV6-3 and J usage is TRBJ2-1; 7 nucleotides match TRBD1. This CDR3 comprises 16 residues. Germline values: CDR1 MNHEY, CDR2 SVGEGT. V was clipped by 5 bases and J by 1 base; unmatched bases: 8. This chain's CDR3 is CASSNTGTVSYNEQFF. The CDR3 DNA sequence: TGTGCCAGCAGTAACACCGGGACAGTTTCCTACAATGAGCAGTTCTTC.

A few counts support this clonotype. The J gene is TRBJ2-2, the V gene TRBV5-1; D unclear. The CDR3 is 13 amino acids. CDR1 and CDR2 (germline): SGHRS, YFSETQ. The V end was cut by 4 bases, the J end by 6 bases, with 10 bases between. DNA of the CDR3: TGCGCCAGCAGCGCTGACTCCCCCGGGGAGCTGTTTTTT. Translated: CASSADSPGELFF.